This paragraph reports one T cell receptor beta chain. This sample was taken from a study of T-cell reconstitution after alpha-beta-depleted transplantation in children. Unique molecular identifiers were used to barcode this TCRbeta library. TCRdb re-analysed the PCR reads in MiXCR, keeping a single row per CDR3 protein. The table shows 600,000 to 800,000 distinct CDR3 sequences, with roughly 14% occurring only once. This TCR came from a girl aged 2 to 9 with congenital amegakaryocytic thrombocytopenia, due to receive a stem cell transplant. The sample consisted of PBMCs, taken before TCRalphabeta/CD19-depleted stem cell transplant.

The CDR3 nucleotides read TGTGCCAGCAGCTTAGCGTTCGGCAGGGACAAAGAGACCCAGTACTTC. This translates into CASSLAFGRDKETQYF. The genes are TRBV7-8 and TRBJ2-5, with TRBD1 as a possible D gene (6 bases). V was trimmed by 0 bases and J by 3 bases, leaving 14 bases between them. The germline V gene has CDR1 SGHVS and CDR2 FQNEAQ. The CDR3 has 16 amino acids.